A single sample gave rise to the 9 T cell receptor beta chains below, sequenced in a study of long-term antiretroviral therapy in people with HIV. The authors ran the immunoSEQ assay, v3.0, at survey level. TCRdb keeps only in-frame clones here, not all; method: immunoSEQ multiplex PCR. This table holds fewer than 15,000 clones, around 73% found once. Sample: unsorted PBMCs, taken 1.3 years after starting antiretroviral therapy. The receptors were sampled from a woman under 30 with HIV.

This clone showed up just a few times. V gene TRBV6-5 combines with J gene TRBJ2-2; 8 nucleotides line up with TRBD2. Trimming cost V 5 bases and J 6 bases; bases outside gene matches: 8. The germline CDR1 and CDR2 sequences are MNHEY and SVGAGI. The CDR3 spans 15 residues. CDR3 region: CASSRGLARAGELFF. CDR3 sequence (DNA): TGTGCCAGCAGTAGAGGACTAGCTCGGGCCGGGGAGCTGTTTTTT.

This rearrangement joins TRBV6-6 to TRBJ2-1; no definite D call. The V gene's germline CDR1 is MNHNY and CDR2 SVGAGI (reference sequence). The CDR3 totals 11 residues. The ends were cut back, 0 bases at V and 7 bases at J, with 1 base in the middle. CDR3 coding DNA: TGTGCCAGCAGTTACTCTAATGAGCAGTTCTTC. It yields the protein CASSYSNEQFF.

The rearrangement uses TRBV7-8 and TRBJ1-5, with 9 nucleotides matching TRBD1. Germline lookup yields CDR1 SGHVS and CDR2 FQNEAQ. The V gene end was trimmed by 4 bases and the J gene end by 5 bases; junction bases not matched to a gene: 3. This CDR3 has 14 amino acids. In DNA form, the CDR3 reads TGTGCCAGCAGCTCAACAGGGGGCGATCAGCCCCAGCATTTT. Amino acids: CASSSTGGDQPQHF.

The chain couples TRBV30 to TRBJ2-1; unclear D gene. Trimming cost V 0 bases and J 0 bases, with 15 bases left between them. The CDR3 runs to 17 residues. Per the germline V gene, CDR1 is GTSNPN and CDR2 is SVGIG (reference sequence). The DNA for the CDR3 is TGTGCCTGGAGTGTATCCTTACGGATGCCCTCCTACAATGAGCAGTTCTTC. The encoded protein is CAWSVSLRMPSYNEQFF.

The chain carries TRBV4-3 and TRBJ2-7; D is uncertain. The germline V gene encodes CDR1 LGHNA and CDR2 YSLEER. The CDR3 sequence is 14 residues long. The V end was cut by 0 bases, the J end by 6 bases, with 12 bases between. In DNA, the CDR3 is TGCGCCAGCAGCCAAGAGGCTCTGGCGAGCGAGCAGTACTTC. Its translation is CASSQEALASEQYF.

The chain has TRBV19 and TRBJ2-3; 8 bases map to TRBD1. V lost 9 bases, J lost 1 base, and 6 bases stayed unmatched. This CDR3 contains 14 residues. Germline assignment: CDR1 LNHDA and CDR2 SQIVND (reference sequence). CDR3 DNA sequence: TGTGCCAGCTCTCCGGGACAGGGCACAGATACGCAGTATTTT. Translating gives CASSPGQGTDTQYF.

In this sample, this clone turned up once. This chain uses TRBV19 with TRBJ2-7, with 12 nucleotides matching TRBD2. V lost 6 bases, J lost 2 bases, and 2 bases stayed unmatched. The CDR3 loop spans 14 amino acids. Germline V lookup: CDR1 LNHDA, CDR2 SQIVND (reference sequence). The CDR3 nucleotides are TGTGCCAGTAGACTAGCGGGAGGAGCCTACGAGCAGTACTTC. Translation gives CASRLAGGAYEQYF.

This clone was seen more than once but under ten times. The rearrangement links TRBV11-3 to TRBJ2-3; TRBD2 matches at 8 bases. The V gene end was trimmed by 5 bases and the J gene end by 4 bases; junction bases not matched to a gene: 5. The CDR3 covers 14 residues. CDR1 is SGHNT, CDR2 YENEEA, per germline. The CDR3 sequence: CASSPNGGADTQYF. The CDR3 nucleotides are TGTGCCAGCAGCCCGAACGGGGGGGCAGATACGCAGTATTTT.

The chain joins TRBV4-3 to TRBJ1-2; D not certain. This CDR3 spans 12 amino acids. The germline gives CDR1 LGHNA, CDR2 YSLEER. Trimming removed 4 bases from V and 4 bases from J, with 7 bases in between. For the CDR3, the DNA is TGCGCCAGCAGCCGTGGAGTCTATGGCTACACCTTC. Translated: CASSRGVYGYTF.